This T cell receptor (beta chain) was found in a study of OX40 agonist ivuxolimab in advanced cancers. Looking at the study overall: Ivuxolimab was a fully human IgG2 agonistic monoclonal antibody targeting the costimulatory receptor OX40 (CD134). Peripheral TCRbeta sequencing aimed to test whether ivuxolimab altered TCR sequence diversity and caused clonal T-cell expansion. Partial responses occurred in three dose-escalation patients: two with cutaneous melanoma and one with hepatocellular carcinoma. Of the roughly 52 dose-escalation patients, hepatocellular carcinoma was present in 19, melanoma in about 15, renal cell carcinoma in 9 and head and neck cancer in 9. Patients were allowed to have had prior anti-PD-1, anti-PD-L1 or anti-CTLA-4 therapy, and more than 35% of the dose-escalation patients had been treated with checkpoint inhibitors. The dose-escalation cohort was 80% to 90% male with a mean age of roughly 60 years, ranging from about 20 to 85. The paper covers the monotherapy dose-escalation part of the phase I ivuxolimab trial, which included N of about 56 patients. Intravenous ivuxolimab was administered to patients every 2 weeks at six dose levels: 0.01, 0.1, 0.3, 1.5, 3 and 10 mg/kg.

There are 15 amino acids in the CDR3, from cysteine to phenylalanine inclusive. Only the CDR3 part of the read is kept: 45 bases, read in frame from the first base. CDR1 and CDR2 are read off the germline V gene as SGHDT and YYEEEE. The germline V and J ends show losses of 3 bases and 8 bases respectively, and no gene match explains 10 bases of the junction. Points on this clone: This clone's antigen is unknown. The input lacks base qualities; no much larger clone sits a single base away.

Study-level results and caveats: At doses of 0.1 to 3.0 mg/kg, clonal expansion of both CD4+ and CD8+ T cells in blood was seen between baseline and week 6. Partial responders in the 0.1-3.0 mg/kg groups had among the lowest normalized peripheral clonal expansion, especially among CD8+ T cells. Which antigens the clonally expanded peripheral T cells were specific for was not determined. On average, CD8+ T cells showed more expanded clones than CD4+ T cells after ivuxolimab. Low levels of normalized T-cell clonal expansion were also shown by some nonresponding patients.

Genomic DNA was isolated from the sorted cells so that the TCRbeta CDR3 region could be sequenced. The immunoSEQ Assay was used for sequencing of TCRbeta CDR3 regions. As stored in TCRdb, this immuneACCESS dataset retains in-frame rearrangements with V and J assigned. A fraction of the clones does not appear; measured against another copy, unresolved V genes explain less than half of the discrepancy, and the remainder lacks a known reason. Counted in this sample were roughly 18,000 clones; roughly 86% of them appeared once. Clones ranked in the top ten supply more than 2% of the sample. The trial excluded patients who had a history of autoimmune disease or who were on systemic immunosuppression. In every dose cohort, peripheral blood was drawn for TCR sequencing at baseline, cycle 4 day 1, and cycle 7 day 1. The samples were drawn from a first-in-human, open-label, multicenter phase I dose-escalation trial of ivuxolimab. The trial enrolled adults with locally advanced or metastatic head and neck squamous cell, hepatocellular, melanoma or renal cell carcinoma. Before TCR sequencing, CD4+ T cells and CD8+ T cells from peripheral blood were sorted into separate populations.

The chain uses TRBV5-6 and TRBJ1-4; TRBD1 matches 7 bases in the middle. The sequencing used CD4+ or CD8+ T cells sorted from blood, collected in a trial of the OX40 agonist ivuxolimab. The source of this sequence is an adult with an advanced solid tumor such as melanoma, head and neck, liver or kidney cancer. The nucleotides are TGTGCCAGCAGCTCCCGGGGAGGGGGCGTCGAAAAACTGTTTTTT. This yields the protein CASSSRGGGVEKLFF.